This paragraph covers one T cell receptor (beta chain) sequence. The sample is drawn from a study of blood T cell repertoires in COVID-19. Overall study: From T cells, B-cell-depleted T cells, or PBMCs came the material, which was cDNA or gDNA.

Trimming at V came to 3 bases and at J to 6 bases, leaving 9 bases not matched to a gene. The CDR3 runs 14 residues. CDR1 and CDR2 (germline): SGDLS, YYNGEE. Method: immunoSEQ multiplex PCR; TCRdb's copy keeps in-frame clones and lacks some. This sample has over 300,000 clones, with roughly 90% found just once. The rearrangement uses TRBV9 and TRBJ2-7, with 7 nucleotides matching TRBD1. Specimen: PBMCs or T cells enriched from blood (not recorded which). The origin of this receptor is a woman in her 30s with acute COVID-19. The CDR3 nucleotides read TGTGCCAGCAGCGCTGGGACAGTACCCCTCGAGCAGTACTTC. Protein product: CASSAGTVPLEQYF.